These T cell receptor beta chains were read from a single sample in a study of blood T cells in healthy people across ages. MiXCR, applied by TCRdb to the 5' RACE reads, yields one record per CDR3 protein. The sample consists of about 1.4 million distinct CDR3 sequences, 59% of them appearing once. The sequencing input was blood. The receptors come from a man aged 18 to 35 in good health. Each CDR3 is given with its conserved first and last residue. Fields, in order: clone size, D gene, V gene, J gene, CDR3 DNA, CDR3 protein. The D gene is left open where the match is weak. Clone size is not always given. Where it is, it says once, few, many or a class for expanded clones.

.	.	TRBV20-1	TRBJ2-1	TGCAGTGCTAGAGTTCTCCGGGGTGGATACAATGAGCAGTTCTTC	CSARVLRGGYNEQFF
.	TRBD2	TRBV4-1	TRBJ2-7	TGCGCCAGCAGCCAAGGCGGGACTAGCGGGGGAACGTACGAGCAGTACTTC	CASSQGGTSGGTYEQYF
.	.	TRBV6-6	TRBJ1-2	TGTGCCAGCAGGTACTCAGGGTATGGCTACACCTTC	CASRYSGYGYTF
once	.	TRBV11-2	TRBJ1-4	TGTGCCAGCAGTTTACAGGGATGGAATGAAAAACTGTTTTTT	CASSLQGWNEKLFF
.	TRBD1	TRBV4-1	TRBJ1-4	TGCGCCAGCAGCCATTCGGGACAGAGTAATGAAAAACTGTTTTTT	CASSHSGQSNEKLFF
.	TRBD2	TRBV6-2/TRBV6-3	TRBJ2-7	TGTGCCAGCAGTTACCGGGGGGTCCCCTGGGACGAGCAGTACTTC	CASSYRGVPWDEQYF
.	TRBD2	TRBV29-1	TRBJ2-1	TGCAGCGTTGAACAGCCGGGACTAGGACATGAGCAGTTCTTC	CSVEQPGLGHEQFF
.	.	TRBV27	TRBJ2-5	TGTGCCAGCAGACCAAGGGACGCGGAGGGAGAGACCCAGTACTTC	CASRPRDAEGETQYF
once	TRBD1	TRBV19	TRBJ2-1	TGTGCCAGTAGTATAGAGACCGGGACAGGGGGCGATGAGCAGTTCTTC	CASSIETGTGGDEQFF
.	.	TRBV29-1	TRBJ2-7	TGCAGCGTTGAAGGCAGGGGGGAAACCTACGAGCAGTACTTC	CSVEGRGETYEQYF
.	.	TRBV10-3	TRBJ2-1	TGTGCCATCAGGGCAGACAGCAATGAGCAGTTCTTC	CAIRADSNEQFF
.	.	TRBV6-5	TRBJ2-3	TGTGCCAGCAGTTATTTAGGGGGGGGCGATACGCAGTATTTT	CASSYLGGGDTQYF
.	.	TRBV4-3	TRBJ2-1	TGCGCCAGCAGCCAGAACTCGTACAGGGAAGTCAATGAGCAGTTCTTC	CASSQNSYREVNEQFF
.	.	TRBV4-1	TRBJ1-5	TGCGCCAGCAGCCAAGTCGCATTCGGGGATTGGCCCCAGCATTTT	CASSQVAFGDWPQHF
.	.	TRBV29-1	TRBJ1-1	TGCAGCGGAGGAGCGGGTCCTGAAGCTTTCTTT	CSGGAGPEAFF
few	.	TRBV10-3	TRBJ2-7	TGTGCCATCAGTGCACGGGGGCGGGGTTATACCTACGAGCAGTACTTC	CAISARGRGYTYEQYF
few	.	TRBV4-2	TRBJ2-7	TGTGCCAGCAGCCCTTCCAGACACGAGCAGTACTTC	CASSPSRHEQYF
.	TRBD1	TRBV20-1	TRBJ2-3	TGCAGTGCTGCAAGGACAGGGGGCACAGATACGCAGTATTTT	CSAARTGGTDTQYF
.	TRBD2	TRBV20-1	TRBJ2-7	TGCAGTGCTAGGTCCCCTAGCGGGGGAAACTACGAGCAGTACTTC	CSARSPSGGNYEQYF
.	TRBD1	TRBV27	TRBJ2-7	TGTGCCAGCAGTTCACAGGGGGCGACTCTGTACGAGCAGTACTTC	CASSSQGATLYEQYF
.	TRBD2	TRBV27	TRBJ2-7	TGTGCCAGCGCCCCGGGGGGTATCCTACGCGAGCAGTACTTC	CASAPGGILREQYF
few	.	TRBV4-1	TRBJ2-3	TGCGCCAGCAGCCAAGATGCTACAGATACGCAGTATTTT	CASSQDATDTQYF
.	TRBD2	TRBV5-4	TRBJ2-5	TGTGCCAGCAGCTTGGGCGGGAGGGGTCGTGATGAGCAGTACTTT	CASSLGGRGRDEQYF
once	TRBD1	TRBV5-1	TRBJ2-2	TGCGCCAGCAGCTGGGACCGACAGGGCCCCGGGGAGCTGTTTTTT	CASSWDRQGPGELFF
.	TRBD1	TRBV11-2	TRBJ2-3	TGTGCCAGCAGCTTAAGGGGTCGGACAGGGGCAGGGGATACGCAGTATTTT	CASSLRGRTGAGDTQYF
.	.	TRBV11-2	TRBJ2-7	TGTGCCAGCAGCTTAGATGCTGCGGGATTAACCTACGAGCAGTACTTC	CASSLDAAGLTYEQYF